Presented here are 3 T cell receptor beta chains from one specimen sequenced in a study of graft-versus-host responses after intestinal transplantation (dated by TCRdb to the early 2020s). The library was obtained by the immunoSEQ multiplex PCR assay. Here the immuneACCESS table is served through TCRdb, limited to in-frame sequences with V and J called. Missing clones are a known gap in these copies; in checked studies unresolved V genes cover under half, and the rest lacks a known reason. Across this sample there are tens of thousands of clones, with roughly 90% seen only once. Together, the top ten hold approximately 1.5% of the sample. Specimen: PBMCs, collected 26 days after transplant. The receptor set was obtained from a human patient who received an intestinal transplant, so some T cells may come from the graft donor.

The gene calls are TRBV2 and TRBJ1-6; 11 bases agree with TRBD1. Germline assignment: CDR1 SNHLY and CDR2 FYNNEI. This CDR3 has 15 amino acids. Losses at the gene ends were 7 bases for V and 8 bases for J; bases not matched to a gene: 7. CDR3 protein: CASTRTGGGDSPLHF. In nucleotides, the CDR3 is TGTGCCAGCACCCGGACAGGGGGCGGTGATTCACCCCTCCACTTT.

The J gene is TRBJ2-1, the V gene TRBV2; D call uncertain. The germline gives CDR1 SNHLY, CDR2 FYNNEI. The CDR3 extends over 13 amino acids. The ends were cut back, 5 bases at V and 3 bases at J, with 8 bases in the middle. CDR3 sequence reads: CASSRGLYNEQFF. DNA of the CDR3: TGTGCCAGCAGTAGAGGTCTCTACAATGAGCAGTTCTTC.

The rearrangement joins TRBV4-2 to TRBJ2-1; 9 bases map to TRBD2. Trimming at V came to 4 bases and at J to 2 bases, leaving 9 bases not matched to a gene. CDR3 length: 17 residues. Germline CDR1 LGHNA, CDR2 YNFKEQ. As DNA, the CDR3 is TGTGCCAGCAGCCCCGAGGGGGCGGGGGGGCCCTACAATGAGCAGTTCTTC. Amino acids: CASSPEGAGGPYNEQFF.